Listed below are T cell receptor beta chains from one sample, sequenced in a study of T cells in Graves' hyperthyroidism and ophthalmopathy. MiXCR, applied by TCRdb to the multiplex PCR reads, yields one record per CDR3 protein. The data show around 700,000 distinct CDR3 sequences, 30% to 40% seen once. The specimen was blood. These receptors were collected from a woman in her thirties or forties with Graves' hyperthyroidism. Both conserved end residues are part of each CDR3. A D gene is named only where the DNA matches it firmly. The size of a clone is reported for some rows only, either as once, few or many, or as a class for expanded clones.

V	D	J	size	CDR3	DNA
TRBV7-9	NA	TRBJ2-7	NA	CASSALQGIYEQYF	TGTGCCAGCAGCGCCCTACAGGGAATCTACGAGCAGTACTTC
TRBV7-9	TRBD1	TRBJ1-1	NA	CASSGPGGMATEAFF	TGTGCCAGCAGCGGGCCAGGGGGCATGGCCACTGAAGCTTTCTTT
TRBV7-4	NA	TRBJ1-1	NA	CASSYAPGHPVNTEAFF	TGTGCCAGCAGCTATGCACCGGGACATCCAGTGAACACTGAAGCTTTCTTT
TRBV19	NA	TRBJ1-1	few	CASSPEAGWGVNTEAFF	TGTGCCAGTAGCCCAGAAGCGGGGTGGGGGGTGAACACTGAAGCTTTCTTT
TRBV7-2	NA	TRBJ1-5	many	CASSFSMGSNQPQHF	TGTGCCAGCAGCTTTTCAATGGGGAGCAATCAGCCCCAGCATTTT
TRBV2	NA	TRBJ1-6	NA	CASSPRLILEDSPLHF	TGTGCCAGCTCGCCTAGGCTGATCCTTGAAGATTCACCCCTCCACTTT
TRBV4-1	TRBD2	TRBJ2-5	few	CASSQPGTSGGQETQYF	TGCGCCAGCAGCCAACCCGGGACTAGCGGGGGACAAGAGACCCAGTACTTC
TRBV6-5	TRBD2	TRBJ2-7	NA	CASSSWVAGVLYEQYF	TGTGCCAGCAGCTCCTGGGTAGCGGGGGTGCTCTACGAGCAGTACTTC
TRBV2	NA	TRBJ2-7	many	CASDWIYEQYF	TGTGCCAGCGACTGGATCTACGAGCAGTACTTC
TRBV3-1	NA	TRBJ2-7	NA	CASSPQGPTYEQYF	TGTGCCAGCAGTCCTCAGGGTCCCACCTACGAGCAGTACTTC
TRBV4-3	NA	TRBJ2-7	NA	CASSLAHVVFDEQYF	TGCGCCAGCAGCCTGGCCCATGTGGTTTTTGACGAGCAGTACTTC
TRBV2	TRBD1	TRBJ1-6	many	CASSLPGQYNSPLHF	TGTGCCAGCAGCCTGCCGGGACAGTATAATTCACCCCTCCACTTT
TRBV25-1	NA	TRBJ1-1	NA	CASCRDALLTEAFF	TGTGCCAGCTGCCGGGACGCGCTTCTCACTGAAGCTTTCTTT
TRBV10-3	TRBD1	TRBJ1-6	NA	CASTQDRGPYNSPLHF	TGTGCCAGCACTCAGGACAGGGGTCCTTATAATTCACCCCTCCACTTT
TRBV2	NA	TRBJ1-2	NA	CASNRRGDYGYTF	TGTGCCAGCAATCGGAGGGGGGACTATGGCTACACCTTC
TRBV5-1	NA	TRBJ1-6	few	CASSLAGVGAGYPPLHF	TGTGCCAGCAGCTTGGCCGGGGTAGGGGCAGGTTACCCACCCCTCCACTTT
TRBV25-1	NA	TRBJ2-2	many	CASSEWVNTGELFF	TGTGCCAGCAGTGAATGGGTGAACACCGGGGAGCTGTTTTTT
TRBV27	NA	TRBJ1-6	NA	CASSFRGMNSPLHF	TGTGCCAGCAGTTTTCGGGGGATGAATTCACCCCTCCACTTT
TRBV20-1	TRBD2	TRBJ2-7	NA	CSASDWSGGTYEQYF	TGCAGTGCTAGTGACTGGAGCGGGGGGACCTACGAGCAGTACTTC
TRBV10-3	TRBD2	TRBJ2-2	many	CASTGLATSGELFF	TGTGCCTCCACTGGACTAGCGACGTCCGGGGAGCTGTTTTTT
TRBV10-3	TRBD2	TRBJ2-5	NA	CAISGKREAGGTQYF	TGTGCCATTAGTGGGAAGCGGGAGGCAGGGGGGACCCAGTACTTC